Each of the 24 T cell receptor beta chains below was sequenced from the same sample in a study of response to subunit inactivated influenza vaccine. One entry per CDR3 protein, called by TCRdb with MiXCR from the RT-PCR reads. This sample has more than 700,000 distinct CDR3 sequences, with around 20% found just once. Here the sequenced sample was PBMCs from blood, taken less than 6 days after vaccination. Every receptor here comes from a man in his fifties or sixties who received an inactivated influenza vaccine.

This clonotype was counted many times. The J gene is TRBJ2-7, the V gene TRBV20-1, with 9 bases that match TRBD1. V lost 6 bases to trimming and J lost 5 bases; unmatched junction nucleotides: 5. The CDR3 has 12 residues. CDR1 and CDR2 (germline): DFQATT, SNEGSKA (reference sequence). CDR3 bases: TGCAGTGCCACCGACAGGGGGGACGAGCAGTACTTC. Translating gives CSATDRGDEQYF.

This clonotype was detected ten times or more. This chain connects TRBV6-5 to TRBJ2-3; TRBD2 agrees at 9 bases. The V gene's germline CDR1 is MNHEY and CDR2 SVGAGI. J gave up 5 bases and V 2 bases, and 11 bases lay outside the gene matches. This CDR3 has 17 residues. For the CDR3, the DNA is TGTGCCAGCAGTTACGAGACTAGCGGAGGAGAGAGAGATACGCAGTATTTT. Translation: CASSYETSGGERDTQYF.

This clonotype was observed a handful of times. The V call is TRBV12-3 or TRBV12-4, the J call TRBJ2-3; 9 bases map to TRBD1. This CDR3 comprises 16 residues. V shed 6 bases, J shed 3 bases, and the junction held 10 bases outside the gene matches. The CDR3 loop is CASRVVGTGRTDTQYF. CDR3 DNA sequence: TGTGCCAGCAGAGTAGTTGGGACAGGGCGGACAGATACGCAGTATTTT.

V is TRBV5-1 and J is TRBJ1-1; the D gene is possibly TRBD1 (6 bases). The ends were cut back, 4 bases at V and 1 base at J, with 17 bases in the middle. Germline lookup yields CDR1 SGHRS and CDR2 YFSETQ. The CDR3 has 16 amino acids. CDR3 nucleotide sequence: TGCGCCAGCAGCCCGACGGGACACCCTTCGAACACTGAAGCTTTCTTT. Its protein is CASSPTGHPSNTEAFF.

The gene calls are TRBV6-1 and TRBJ1-5; D is unclear. The germline gives CDR1 MNHNS, CDR2 SASEGT. CDR3 length: 14 residues. The V and J ends lost 4 bases and 4 bases respectively, with 11 bases between them. The CDR3 DNA is TGTGCCAGCAGTGGCGAAGAGGGTAATCAGCCCCAGCATTTT. Encoded protein: CASSGEEGNQPQHF.

This clonotype was counted a few times. CDR3 residues: CASSGTVAPPSEQYF. The CDR3 bases are TGTGCCAGCTCAGGGACGGTTGCCCCTCCATCCGAGCAGTACTTC. The chain uses TRBV18 and TRBJ2-7; D may correspond to TRBD1 or TRBD2 (5 bases each). From germline, CDR1 is KGHSH and CDR2 LQKENI. V was pared by 5 bases and J by 6 bases, with 20 bases between. This CDR3 has 15 amino acids. Based on the CDR3 plus reference TRBV18 and TRBJ2-7, the full variable domain is NAGVMQNPRHLVRRRGQEARLRCSPMKGHSHVYWYRQLPEEGLKFMVYLQKENIIDESGMPKERFSAEFPKEGPSILRIQQVVRGDSAAYFCASSGTVAPPSEQYFGPGTRLTVT.

Many counts were recorded for this clonotype. The chain joins TRBV12-3 or TRBV12-4 to TRBJ2-1, with unresolved D. The CDR3 consists of 11 residues. V lost 6 bases and J lost 10, with 10 bases in between. CDR3 loop: CASSLAWEQFF. The CDR3, as DNA: TGTGCCAGCAGCCTGGCGTGGGAGCAGTTCTTC.

The V gene is TRBV6-5, the J gene TRBJ1-6; unclear D gene. Trimming shortened V by 6 bases and J by 13 bases, and 13 bases separated the two germline ends. The CDR3 runs 12 residues. The germline V gene has CDR1 MNHEY and CDR2 SVGAGI. CDR3 DNA: TGTGCCAGCAGCCAGATTATAGGTCCCCTCCACTTT. Encoded protein: CASSQIIGPLHF.

The V and J genes are TRBV9 and TRBJ2-1; the match to TRBD2 covers 9 bases. Unmatched junction bases numbered 9, after V lost 0 bases and J lost 11 bases. Germline values: CDR1 SGDLS, CDR2 YYNGEE. The CDR3 loop spans 15 amino acids. This chain's CDR3 is CASSVGLAATMKQFF. CDR3 coding DNA: TGTGCCAGCAGCGTAGGACTAGCGGCTACAATGAAGCAGTTCTTC.

This clonotype was detected a few times. This chain uses TRBV5-1 with TRBJ2-1, with a possible D match to TRBD1 (6 bases). From germline, CDR1 is SGHRS and CDR2 YFSETQ. Between the trimmed V and J ends, which lost 4 bases and 5 bases, there was a span of 19 bases. The CDR3 loop spans 16 amino acids. This CDR3 reads CASSPTTGPWNNEQFF. CDR3 bases: TGCGCCAGCAGCCCGACCACAGGGCCCTGGAACAATGAGCAGTTCTTC.

V is TRBV7-9 and J is TRBJ1-1; D gene uncertain. Between the trimmed V and J ends, which lost 5 bases and 3 bases, there was a span of 10 bases. The CDR3 is 13 residues long. Germline loops: CDR1 SEHNR, CDR2 FQNEAQ (reference sequence). In nucleotides, the CDR3 is TGTGCCAGCAGCCCCGGGTGGGACACTGAAGCTTTCTTT. It encodes CASSPGWDTEAFF.

The sample holds a few counts of this clonotype. The chain links TRBV5-5 to TRBJ2-1, with a weak D call TRBD2 (6 bases). V lost 1 base to trimming and J lost 0 bases, with 11 bases between them. Germline loops: CDR1 SGHKS, CDR2 YYEKEE (reference sequence). This CDR3 has 16 amino acids. CDR3: CASSLREDFSYNEQFF. CDR3 sequence (DNA): TGTGCCAGCAGCTTGAGGGAGGACTTCTCCTACAATGAGCAGTTCTTC.

This clonotype was observed a handful of times. This sequence joins TRBV4-2 and TRBJ2-1, with a tentative D call TRBD2 (5 bases). Trimming removed 2 bases at V and 2 bases at J, with 13 bases between. CDR1 LGHNA and CDR2 YNFKEQ come from the germline V gene. The CDR3 covers 16 residues. CDR3 coding DNA: TGTGCCAGCAGCCAAAGAGGGCTAGGTACCTACAATGAGCAGTTCTTC. It translates to CASSQRGLGTYNEQFF.

This clonotype has only a few counts. This chain connects TRBV12-3 or TRBV12-4 to TRBJ2-2, with TRBD2 matching over 7 bases. The CDR3 is 15 amino acids. After removal of 3 bases from V and 4 bases from J, the junction contained 5 bases not matched to a gene. The CDR3 is CASSFRGVFTGELFF. The CDR3 DNA reads TGTGCCAGCAGTTTTCGGGGGGTATTCACCGGGGAGCTGTTTTTT.

This clonotype was seen once. The chain links TRBV6-2 or TRBV6-3 to TRBJ1-1; unclear D gene. This CDR3 has 14 residues. CDR1 and CDR2 from the germline V gene are MNHEY and SVGEGT. V dropped 2 bases and J dropped 0 bases, with 7 bases sitting between them. This CDR3 is CASSYRSLNTEAFF. CDR3 coding DNA: TGTGCCAGCAGTTACAGGAGCCTGAACACTGAAGCTTTCTTT.

This clonotype has a handful of counts. CDR3 nucleotides: TGCGCCAGCAGCTTGGTCGAGACTAGCATCAATGAGCAGTTCTTC. Translating it yields CASSLVETSINEQFF. V is TRBV5-1 and J is TRBJ2-1; 7 nucleotides align to TRBD2. Per the germline V gene, CDR1 is SGHRS and CDR2 is YFSETQ. V lost 0 bases to trimming and J lost 6 bases; unmatched junction nucleotides: 6. The CDR3 totals 15 residues.

The J gene is TRBJ2-7, the V gene TRBV6-5; 7 nucleotides align to TRBD2. Trimming at V came to 0 bases and at J to 5 bases, leaving 4 bases not matched to a gene. The V gene's germline CDR1 is MNHEY and CDR2 SVGAGI. The CDR3 loop spans 14 amino acids. This CDR3 reads CASSYSAGRDEQYF. The CDR3 DNA is TGTGCCAGCAGTTACTCAGCAGGGAGGGACGAGCAGTACTTC.

This chain joins TRBV7-6 and TRBJ2-6; TRBD1 matches 9 bases. The CDR3 is 18 amino acids. With 2 bases clipped from V and 1 base from J, the junction kept 6 bases outside the gene matches. Germline CDR1 is SGHVS and CDR2 is FNYEAQ. CDR3 sequence reads: CASSLTGTGSSGANVLTF. CDR3 coding DNA: TGTGCCAGCAGCTTAACCGGGACAGGGTCTTCTGGGGCCAACGTCCTGACTTTC.

This clonotype was observed a few times. The rearrangement uses TRBV6-1 and TRBJ2-3, with 7 bases lining up with TRBD2. V shed 7 bases, J shed 5 bases, and the junction held 9 bases outside the gene matches. The CDR3 has 14 residues. Germline V gene sequence: CDR1 MNHNS, CDR2 SASEGT. CDR3 bases: TGTGCCAGCAAGGTGGCGGGAGTAGGAGATACGCAGTATTTT. Its translation is CASKVAGVGDTQYF.

The chain links TRBV9 to TRBJ2-1, with 8 bases lining up with TRBD2. After removal of 5 bases from V and 0 bases from J, the junction contained 7 bases not matched to a gene. CDR1 SGDLS and CDR2 YYNGEE come from the germline V gene. The CDR3 is 16 amino acids. The DNA for the CDR3 is TGTGCCAGCAGTCCGACTAGCGCTTACTCCTACAATGAGCAGTTCTTC. Translating gives CASSPTSAYSYNEQFF.

This clonotype came up a few times. This chain uses TRBV28 with TRBJ2-7, with 8 bases identical to TRBD1. Trimming at V came to 4 bases and at J to 5 bases, leaving 7 bases not matched to a gene. The CDR3 is made up of 14 amino acids. Germline V CDR1 and CDR2: MDHEN, SYDVKM. CDR3 region: CASSSTGVLDEQYF. Written as DNA, the CDR3 is TGTGCCAGCAGTTCGACAGGGGTTTTGGACGAGCAGTACTTC.

This clonotype was detected a few times. The CDR3 bases are TGTGCCAGCAGTTACTCGAATGGGGAGACCCAGTACTTC. Protein product: CASSYSNGETQYF. The rearrangement joins TRBV6-6 to TRBJ2-5; D gene unclear. Between the trimmed V and J ends, which lost 0 bases and 5 bases, there was a span of 7 bases. The CDR3 loop spans 13 amino acids. Germline CDR1 MNHNY, CDR2 SVGAGI (reference sequence).

This clonotype was detected a few times. This rearrangement joins TRBV12-3 or TRBV12-4 to TRBJ2-7; unclear D gene. V lost 3 bases and J lost 4, with 7 bases in between. The CDR3 contains 12 residues. CDR3 amino acids: CASSFSRYEQYF. The CDR3 region has the DNA TGTGCCAGCAGTTTCAGCAGGTACGAGCAGTACTTC.

This clonotype has more than one count but fewer than ten. The chain has TRBV20-1 and TRBJ2-1; D is unresolved. The CDR3 is 12 residues long. Germline CDR1 is DFQATT and CDR2 is SNEGSKA (reference sequence). Trimming shortened V by 3 bases and J by 3 bases, and 6 bases separated the two germline ends. CDR3 sequence (DNA): TGCAGTGCTAGGTTGGTCTACAATGAGCAGTTCTTC. Amino acid sequence: CSARLVYNEQFF.